This T cell receptor (beta chain) stems from a study of regulatory T cells in long-lasting Graves disease listed by TCRdb under 2021. Turning to the overall study: Persistent Graves' disease meant more than 5 years of antithyroid drug treatment with TSH receptor autoantibodies that stayed positive. The study was conducted in China and was registered as a clinical trial. A total of around 35 samples underwent TCR sequencing, from about 13 patients with persistent Graves' disease and approximately 20 patients with newly diagnosed Graves' disease. Patients with persistent Graves' disease were compared with patients with newly diagnosed Graves' disease using TCR sequencing and RNA sequencing of peripheral blood. On average, persistent Graves' disease patients in the clinical cohort had been on antithyroid drugs for about 10.3 years. The study at large found these results: As a limitation, the authors acknowledged that the small sample size may reduce accuracy. Sequencing and analysis were restricted to the TCR beta chain. Because the primary lesion, thyroid tissue, could not be accessed, the study looked at peripheral blood alone. TRBV28, TRBJ1-2 and TRBJ2-5 were preferentially used in persistent disease, while TRBV20-1 and TRBJ2-1 were favored in newly diagnosed disease. Compared with newly diagnosed patients, patients with persistent Graves' disease had lower TCR Shannon entropy and fewer highly expanded clones, which suggests clonal expansion. A larger number of public clonotypes was shared among persistent patients (about 2,700) than among newly diagnosed patients (approximately 1,000).

This specimen's time point label, interpreted: persistent/refractory GD, antithyroid drugs over 5 years with positive TRAb. For both TCR sequencing and RNA sequencing, RNA was extracted from PBMCs using TRIzol. The diagnosis of Graves' disease was made according to American Thyroid Association guidelines. Recruitment of patients was carried out at an endocrinology department in Xi'an, China. Each patient gave around 9.2 milliliters of peripheral blood, collected in an EDTA anticoagulant tube. Ficoll Paque Plus density gradient separation was used to isolate PBMCs, and no further T cell sorting was performed. An Agilent 2100 Bioanalyzer and agarose gel were used to check RNA quality, while a NanoDrop 2000 measured RNA concentration. Trimming removed 6 bases from V and 4 bases from J; the gene matches leave 4 bases unexplained. The CDR3 holds 13 amino acids from the cysteine to the phenylalanine. Solely the CDR3 DNA is kept, with 39 bases framed from the first base. Taken from the germline V gene, the CDR1 and CDR2 loops are SGHRS and YFSETQ.

Notes on this clonotype: Its antigen is unknown. Within one base of it there is no much larger clone, and no base qualities were kept.

The library came from multiplex PCR. This sample was sequenced with an Illumina HiSeq 4000. iRepertoire HTBI primers and Arm-PCR amplification of CDR3 regions were used to construct TCR beta libraries. Before sequencing, the PCR products went through gel purification. The paper's processing steps were these. Gene usage analysis of CDR3 amino acid clonotypes relied on the 60 or so TRBV and 14 TRBJ segments identified across samples. COPE and FqMerger were used to merge the filtered high-quality paired reads into contigs. BLAST was used to align contigs to IMGT TRBV, TRBD and TRBJ reference genes, and CDR3 was defined according to IMGT. Any clonotype with a frequency above 0.1% was counted as a highly expanded clone. Shannon entropy served as the measure of repertoire diversity, while the Gini coefficient captured V-J evenness. Public clonotypes were defined as clonotypes shared by more than one individual. TCRdb passed the public sequencing reads through fastp at Q25 and MiXCR, retaining productive beta sequences. Rows merge per CDR3 protein into single entries with the most common DNA and genes. Here the V and J calls rest on TCRdb's processing, not on the authors' analysis. The sample table lists a few hundred thousand distinct CDR3 sequences, roughly a fifth of them with a count of one. The top ten constitute roughly 56% of the sample.

The source is a female donor with Graves disease. The receptor chain draws on TRBV5-1 and TRBJ1-1; TRBD1 fits 9 bases in the junction. This specimen was peripheral blood mononuclear cells (PBMCs), taken when the disease was refractory, from a patient treated with antithyroid drugs. The base sequence is TGCGCCAGCACGGGACAGGGTACCACTGAAGCTTTCTTT. It specifies CASTGQGTTEAFF. Reference TRBV5-1 and TRBJ1-1 proteins supply the regions before and after the CDR3; the full variable domain is: KAGVTQTPRYLIKTRGQQVTLSCSPISGHRSVSWYQQTPGQGLQFLFEYFSETQRNKGNFPGRFSGRQFSNSRSEMNVSTLELGDSALYLCASTGQGTTEAFFGQGTRLTVV.